Listed here are 12 T cell receptor beta chains from one sample, sequenced in a study of blood T cells in healthy people across ages. A J-beta primer mix and a sample-barcoded 5' primer were used in a second PCR of about 6 to 12 cycles. Each CDR3 protein gets one entry after TCRdb re-called the 5' RACE reads with MiXCR. Of roughly 1.9 million distinct CDR3 sequences in the sample, around 40% were seen once. Sequences were obtained from blood. The receptors here all came from a human donor in good health.

This clonotype was counted between two and nine times. V and J are TRBV20-1 and TRBJ2-5; possible D gene TRBD2, 6 bases. Germline V gene lookup returns CDR1 DFQATT and CDR2 SNEGSKA (reference sequence). V was trimmed by 3 bases and J by 7 bases, leaving 21 bases between them. The CDR3 runs to 15 residues. The CDR3 sequence: CSARRVEGPPGTQYF. In DNA, the CDR3 is TGCAGTGCTAGGAGGGTGGAGGGCCCGCCGGGGACCCAGTACTTC.

On this clonotype itself: At one end, the junction sequence differs from germline, possibly due to a read error. V is TRBV4-3 and J is TRBJ2-7; no reliable D call. There are 12 residues in the CDR3. CDR1 is LGHNA and CDR2 is YSLEER in the germline V gene. The DNA for the CDR3 is TGCGTCAGCAGCCAAGGTGACTACGAGCAGTACTTC. Encoded protein: CVSSQGDYEQYF.

The rearrangement joins TRBV6-5 to TRBJ2-1; TRBD2 might be the D (6 bases). The V end was cut by 6 bases, the J end by 5 bases, with 14 bases between. The CDR3 loop spans 14 amino acids. Per the germline V gene, CDR1 is MNHEY and CDR2 is SVGAGI. CDR3 amino acids: CASSPGTLHNEQFF. The CDR3, as DNA: TGTGCCAGCAGCCCCGGGACTTTACACAATGAGCAGTTCTTC.

V and J are TRBV29-1 and TRBJ2-1; 7 nucleotides line up with TRBD2. V was clipped by 7 bases and J by 7 bases; unmatched bases: 10. Germline V CDR1 and CDR2: SQVTM, ANQGSEA. The CDR3 has 13 residues. Here the CDR3 DNA reads TGCAGCGGTGGACTAGGCCTGGGAAATGAGCAGTTCTTC. Translation gives CSGGLGLGNEQFF.

This clonotype is a singleton in its sample. Mismatch with germline at one junction end may stem from a read error. CDR3 residues: CACSYRGPPDTQYF. The CDR3 DNA sequence: TGTGCCTGCAGTTACAGGGGACCTCCGGATACGCAGTATTTT. V is TRBV6-5 and J is TRBJ2-3, with TRBD1 identical over 7 bases. Germline values: CDR1 MNHEY, CDR2 SVGAGI. CDR3 length: 14 residues.

The V and J genes are TRBV24-1 and TRBJ2-1, with 8 nucleotides matching TRBD1. In germline, CDR1 is KGHDR, CDR2 SFDVKD. V trimming: 6 bases; J trimming: 9 bases; junction bases outside the gene matches: 6. This CDR3 comprises 13 residues. CDR3 coding DNA: TGTGCCACCAGTATAGGGCAGGGGGCTGAGCAGTTCTTC. Its protein product is CATSIGQGAEQFF.

This chain joins TRBV27 and TRBJ2-5; TRBD1 matches at 8 bases. The CDR3 has 14 amino acids. From germline, CDR1 is MNHEY and CDR2 SMNVEV (reference sequence). J was trimmed by 5 bases and V by 6 bases; bases with no gene match: 8. The CDR3 sequence is CASRSGQGGETQYF. CDR3 nucleotides: TGTGCCAGCAGGAGTGGACAGGGAGGCGAGACCCAGTACTTC.

This clonotype was recorded a few times. The chain links TRBV6-2 or TRBV6-3 to TRBJ2-1, with 7 bases lining up with TRBD2. The CDR3 runs to 16 residues. Losses at the gene ends were 5 bases for V and 8 bases for J; bases not matched to a gene: 15. CDR1 is MNHEY and CDR2 is SVGEGT in the germline V gene. CDR3 DNA: TGTGCCAGCAGTAACCCGGCGGGGACGGCGGGGGATGAGCAGTTCTTC. Translating it yields CASSNPAGTAGDEQFF.

Here the CDR3 reads CASSNTGTGVGNEQFF. In DNA, the CDR3 is TGTGCCAGCAGTAACACCGGGACAGGGGTGGGCAATGAGCAGTTCTTC. This rearrangement joins TRBV3-1 to TRBJ2-1; TRBD1 matches 10 bases. There are 16 residues in the CDR3. V lost 6 bases to trimming and J lost 6 bases; unmatched junction nucleotides: 11. Germline lookup yields CDR1 LGHDT and CDR2 YNNKEL (reference sequence).

J is TRBJ2-5 and V is TRBV24-1; 7 nucleotides agree with TRBD1. CDR3 length: 14 amino acids. Germline CDR1 reads KGHDR; CDR2 reads SFDVKD. Trimming cost V 5 bases and J 5 bases; bases outside gene matches: 7. CDR3 nucleotide sequence: TGTGCCACCAGTGGGCGAGGGGGCCATGAGACCCAGTACTTC. It specifies CATSGRGGHETQYF.

The chain is built from TRBV5-5 and TRBJ2-1; 10 bases are a match to TRBD2. V dropped 0 bases and J dropped 6; count of bases not matched to a gene: 6. The CDR3 extends over 16 amino acids. CDR1 is SGHKS, CDR2 YYEKEE, per germline (reference sequence). The CDR3 DNA sequence: TGTGCCAGCAGCTTGGAGGCTAGCGGGGGACTCAATGAGCAGTTCTTC. Translated: CASSLEASGGLNEQFF.

J is TRBJ2-7 and V is TRBV7-2; 9 nucleotides align to TRBD2. Per germline, CDR1 SGHTA and CDR2 FQGNSA. This CDR3 is built from 14 residues. Losses at the gene ends were 5 bases for V and 3 bases for J; bases not matched to a gene: 5. The CDR3, as DNA: TGTGCCAGCAGCCCAGCGGGGGGCGGCTACGAGCAGTACTTC. It yields the protein CASSPAGGGYEQYF.